These 8 T cell receptor beta chains originate from one sample sequenced in a study of cytomegalovirus exposure and HLA in healthy donors. Repertoires were generated with immunoSEQ multiplex PCR, while TCRdb's copy carries only in-frame clones and drops some. The sample shows about 200,000 clones, about nine tenths of them seen only once. Sequenced: PBMCs. These receptors were obtained from a woman aged 18-29 years in good health and CMV-seropositive.

This clone occurred a few times. The rearrangement links TRBV6-5 to TRBJ1-2; D is unclear. Germline CDR1 and CDR2: MNHEY and SVGAGI. Trimming took off 4 bases at V and 4 bases at J, with 10 bases between the two ends. CDR3 length equals 13 residues. The CDR3 loop is CASSSGASYGYTF. CDR3 in DNA: TGTGCCAGCAGTTCCGGAGCTAGCTATGGCTACACCTTC.

J is TRBJ2-3 and V is TRBV6-1; weak D call: TRBD2 (6 bases). Germline-derived CDR1 and CDR2 are MNHNS and SASEGT. The length of the CDR3 is 15 residues. The germline V and J ends were trimmed by 1 base and 0 bases, with 8 bases remaining between them. The CDR3: CASSEDGSSTDTQYF. CDR3 sequence (DNA): TGTGCCAGCAGTGAAGACGGGAGCAGCACAGATACGCAGTATTTT.

The chain has TRBV27 and TRBJ2-1; TRBD2 agrees at 7 bases. V lost 4 bases, J lost 6 bases, and 6 bases stayed unmatched. Germline CDR1 reads MNHEY; CDR2 reads SMNVEV (reference sequence). This CDR3 is built from 14 residues. CDR3 region: CASSSGLEANEQFF. In DNA, the CDR3 is TGTGCCAGCAGTTCCGGACTAGAAGCCAATGAGCAGTTCTTC.

The chain is built from TRBV27 and TRBJ2-7; D possibly corresponds to TRBD2 (5 bases). Germline V lookup: CDR1 MNHEY, CDR2 SMNVEV (reference sequence). CDR3 length equals 14 residues. V lost 3 bases and J lost 1, with 10 bases in between. The CDR3 spells CASSFGGGSYEQYF. The DNA for the CDR3 is TGTGCCAGCAGTTTCGGCGGAGGTTCCTACGAGCAGTACTTC.

The chain is built from TRBV20-1 and TRBJ2-2, with D unclear. The CDR3 is 11 amino acids. The germline CDR1 and CDR2 sequences are DFQATT and SNEGSKA (reference sequence). V lost 6 bases and J lost 2, with 4 bases in between. CDR3 DNA sequence: TGCAGTGCCCTTAACACCGGGGAGCTGTTTTTT. This codes for CSALNTGELFF.

This chain joins TRBV5-1 and TRBJ1-5, with D perhaps matching TRBD1 (6 bases). V lost 2 bases and J 7 bases, leaving 13 bases between the germline ends. The CDR3 runs 14 residues. Per germline, CDR1 SGHRS and CDR2 YFSETQ. CDR3 in amino acids: CASSFSAGDQPQHF. The DNA of the CDR3 is TGCGCCAGCAGCTTCTCGGCAGGGGACCAGCCCCAGCATTTT. Combining the CDR3 with reference TRBV5-1 and TRBJ1-5 gives the whole variable domain KAGVTQTPRYLIKTRGQQVTLSCSPISGHRSVSWYQQTPGQGLQFLFEYFSETQRNKGNFPGRFSGRQFSNSRSEMNVSTLELGDSALYLCASSFSAGDQPQHFGDGTRLSIL.

V and J are TRBV18 and TRBJ1-2; 9 bases match TRBD1. CDR1 and CDR2 (germline): KGHSH, LQKENI. Trimming at V came to 2 bases and at J to 2 bases, leaving 3 bases not matched to a gene. The CDR3 is 15 residues long. The CDR3 region has the DNA TGTGCCAGCTCACCATCCGGACAGGGGAACTATGGCTACACCTTC. Translation gives CASSPSGQGNYGYTF.

This clone was seen a single time. The V gene is TRBV19, the J gene TRBJ2-5; TRBD1 matches at 8 bases. The trim removed 8 bases at V and 2 bases at J, leaving 7 bases unmatched. The germline V gene encodes CDR1 LNHDA and CDR2 SQIVND (reference sequence). The CDR3 covers 14 residues. CDR3 residues: CASSNRDRQETQYF. In nucleotides, the CDR3 is TGTGCCAGTTCTAACCGGGACAGGCAAGAGACCCAGTACTTC.